A selection of T cell receptor beta chains follows, all from one sample in a study of CD8 T cells in ankylosing spondylitis. TCRdb re-called the 5' RACE reads through MiXCR, storing one row per CDR3 protein. This repertoire shows 350,000 to 450,000 distinct CDR3 sequences, more than 25% found once; its top ten account for under 0.9%. Sequencing used blood, either unsorted or a sorted T cell fraction (not recorded which). The receptor source for this set is a male donor with ankylosing spondylitis. Both conserved end residues are part of each CDR3. Fields, in order: clone size, D gene, J gene, V gene, CDR3 protein, CDR3 DNA. D genes are given only for firm matches. Rows may omit the clone size; those that give it use once, few, many or a size class.

size: NA
D: TRBD1
J: TRBJ1-1
V: TRBV7-9
CDR3: CASSFYEGAEAFF
DNA: TGTGCCAGCAGCTTTTACGAGGGGGCGGAAGCTTTCTTT

size: few
D: NA
J: TRBJ1-5
V: TRBV12-3/TRBV12-4
CDR3: CASSSGRLGQPQHF
DNA: TGTGCCAGCAGCTCGGGCAGGTTGGGTCAGCCCCAGCATTTT

size: NA
D: TRBD2
J: TRBJ2-3
V: TRBV15
CDR3: CATSSPPGTSGRDTQYF
DNA: TGTGCCACCAGCAGTCCCCCGGGGACTAGCGGTAGAGATACGCAGTATTTT

size: NA
D: NA
J: TRBJ2-2
V: TRBV29-1
CDR3: CSVAPTASNTGELFF
DNA: TGCAGCGTTGCTCCGACAGCTTCGAACACCGGGGAGCTGTTTTTT

size: NA
D: NA
J: TRBJ2-1
V: TRBV20-1
CDR3: CSSWSGAGYNEQFF
DNA: TGCAGTTCCTGGAGCGGAGCTGGCTACAATGAGCAGTTCTTC

size: NA
D: NA
J: TRBJ1-1
V: TRBV19
CDR3: CASTTLWGGQGRETEAFF
DNA: TGTGCCAGTACCACTCTCTGGGGGGGTCAGGGCCGAGAGACTGAAGCTTTCTTT

size: NA
D: NA
J: TRBJ1-6
V: TRBV10-1
CDR3: CASTLDTNSPLHF
DNA: TGCGCCAGCACCCTGGACACAAATTCACCCCTCCACTTT

size: few
D: NA
J: TRBJ2-4
V: TRBV5-5
CDR3: CASSLDRNIQYF
DNA: TGTGCCAGCAGCTTGGACAGAAACATTCAGTACTTC

size: few
D: TRBD2
J: TRBJ2-4
V: TRBV6-1
CDR3: CASGGLAGDRAKNIQYF
DNA: TGTGCCAGCGGCGGTCTAGCGGGAGATAGGGCCAAAAACATTCAGTACTTC

size: few
D: NA
J: TRBJ2-2
V: TRBV12-3/TRBV12-4
CDR3: CASSHSRPGELFF
DNA: TGTGCCAGCAGCCACAGTAGGCCCGGGGAGCTGTTTTTT

size: NA
D: TRBD2
J: TRBJ2-1
V: TRBV20-1
CDR3: CSARVLGGYNEQFF
DNA: TGCAGTGCTAGAGTGCTGGGGGGGTACAATGAGCAGTTCTTC

size: NA
D: TRBD2
J: TRBJ2-1
V: TRBV24-1
CDR3: CATSDWAGTSGKNEQFF
DNA: TGTGCCACCAGTGATTGGGCCGGGACTAGCGGGAAGAATGAGCAGTTCTTC

size: few
D: NA
J: TRBJ1-3
V: TRBV5-1
CDR3: CASSPGTSGNTIYF
DNA: TGCGCCAGCAGCCCCGGGACGTCGGGAAACACCATATATTTT

size: NA
D: NA
J: TRBJ2-2
V: TRBV2
CDR3: CASSERQITGELFF
DNA: TGTGCCAGCAGTGAGAGACAGATCACCGGGGAGCTGTTTTTT

size: NA
D: NA
J: TRBJ2-3
V: TRBV2
CDR3: CASSQYADTQYF
DNA: TGTGCCAGCAGTCAGTATGCAGATACGCAGTATTTT

size: NA
D: NA
J: TRBJ1-2
V: TRBV27
CDR3: CASRSTASYGYTF
DNA: TGTGCCAGCAGATCTACAGCGTCTTATGGCTACACCTTC

size: NA
D: NA
J: TRBJ2-1
V: TRBV3-1
CDR3: CASSQMGVYNEQFF
DNA: TGTGCCAGCAGCCAGATGGGGGTCTACAATGAGCAGTTCTTC

size: few
D: NA
J: TRBJ1-4
V: TRBV2
CDR3: CASSAQGSTNEKLFF
DNA: TGTGCCAGCAGTGCACAGGGCTCAACTAATGAAAAACTGTTTTTT

size: NA
D: TRBD2
J: TRBJ2-5
V: TRBV11-2
CDR3: CASSLEGLAAYQETQYF
DNA: TGTGCCAGCAGCTTAGAGGGACTAGCAGCGTACCAAGAGACCCAGTACTTC

size: NA
D: TRBD1
J: TRBJ2-1
V: TRBV3-1
CDR3: CASSGDRTGLGDEQFF
DNA: TGTGCCAGCAGCGGTGATAGGACAGGGCTAGGAGATGAGCAGTTCTTC

size: few
D: NA
J: TRBJ1-1
V: TRBV7-9
CDR3: CASSLAQTSVAFF
DNA: TGTGCCAGCAGCTTAGCGCAGACCTCGGTGGCTTTCTTT

size: NA
D: TRBD2
J: TRBJ2-7
V: TRBV15
CDR3: CATSRVGLASYEQYF
DNA: TGTGCCACCAGCAGAGTGGGACTAGCTTCGTACGAGCAGTACTTC

size: NA
D: NA
J: TRBJ1-4
V: TRBV12-3/TRBV12-4
CDR3: CASSLGRHEKLFF
DNA: TGTGCCAGCAGCTTAGGACGGCATGAAAAACTGTTTTTT

size: few
D: NA
J: TRBJ2-3
V: TRBV20-1
CDR3: CSARSLQATDTQYF
DNA: TGCAGTGCCAGGTCTCTCCAGGCAACAGATACGCAGTATTTT

size: NA
D: TRBD1
J: TRBJ2-1
V: TRBV28
CDR3: CASSFLGGTGGNNEQFF
DNA: TGTGCCAGCAGTTTTCTGGGGGGGACAGGGGGAAACAATGAGCAGTTCTTC

size: once
D: TRBD2
J: TRBJ2-1
V: TRBV11-2
CDR3: CASSPGGGMGDEQFF
DNA: TGTGCCAGCAGCCCGGGAGGGGGTATGGGGGATGAGCAGTTCTTC

size: few
D: NA
J: TRBJ2-3
V: TRBV5-1
CDR3: CASSPTTSSTDTQYF
DNA: TGCGCCAGCAGCCCTACTACGTCGAGCACAGATACGCAGTATTTT

size: once
D: TRBD2
J: TRBJ2-3
V: TRBV29-1
CDR3: CSVVAGGGTDTQYF
DNA: TGCAGCGTTGTAGCGGGGGGGGGAACAGATACGCAGTATTTT

size: few
D: TRBD2
J: TRBJ2-2
V: TRBV5-1
CDR3: CASSLGGSGTGELFF
DNA: TGCGCCAGCAGCTTGGGCGGGAGTGGAACCGGGGAGCTGTTTTTT

size: NA
D: TRBD1
J: TRBJ1-2
V: TRBV6-2/TRBV6-3
CDR3: CASRITGGNGYTF
DNA: TGTGCCAGCAGGATTACAGGGGGCAATGGCTACACCTTC

size: NA
D: NA
J: TRBJ1-5
V: TRBV12-3/TRBV12-4
CDR3: CASSFQAVRQPQHF
DNA: TGTGCCAGCAGTTTCCAAGCAGTAAGACAGCCCCAGCATTTT

size: NA
D: NA
J: TRBJ2-7
V: TRBV20-1
CDR3: CSARDGDSVSYEQYF
DNA: TGCAGTGCTAGAGATGGGGATAGCGTCTCCTACGAGCAGTACTTC

size: NA
D: TRBD1
J: TRBJ2-7
V: TRBV7-2
CDR3: CASSEPGQGAYEQYF
DNA: TGTGCCAGCAGCGAACCGGGACAGGGGGCCTACGAGCAGTACTTC

size: few
D: TRBD2
J: TRBJ2-1
V: TRBV12-3/TRBV12-4
CDR3: CASSLGGGRVHNEQFF
DNA: TGTGCCAGCAGTTTGGGCGGCGGGAGGGTACACAATGAGCAGTTCTTC

size: NA
D: TRBD1
J: TRBJ1-5
V: TRBV20-1
CDR3: CSAPETGGYQPQHF
DNA: TGCAGTGCTCCTGAGACAGGGGGCTATCAGCCCCAGCATTTT

size: NA
D: TRBD2
J: TRBJ2-3
V: TRBV2
CDR3: CASSQWGGREDTQYF
DNA: TGTGCCAGCTCCCAGTGGGGCGGGAGGGAAGATACGCAGTATTTT

size: NA
D: NA
J: TRBJ1-1
V: TRBV12-3/TRBV12-4
CDR3: CASSGVRTAMNTEAFF
DNA: TGTGCCAGCAGTGGGGTGCGGACAGCCATGAACACTGAAGCTTTCTTT

size: many
D: TRBD2
J: TRBJ2-7
V: TRBV5-1
CDR3: CASSLTSGSLYEQYF
DNA: TGCGCCAGCAGCTTGACTAGCGGGAGTCTGTACGAGCAGTACTTC

size: NA
D: TRBD2
J: TRBJ2-3
V: TRBV11-2
CDR3: CASSLTGEGLTDTQYF
DNA: TGTGCCAGCAGCCTGACGGGGGAGGGCCTTACAGATACGCAGTATTTT

size: few
D: TRBD1
J: TRBJ2-1
V: TRBV24-1
CDR3: CATSDPPPGTGGNEQFF
DNA: TGTGCCACCAGTGACCCGCCACCCGGGACAGGGGGCAATGAGCAGTTCTTC

size: few
D: TRBD1
J: TRBJ1-3
V: TRBV20-1
CDR3: CSVGQGANSGNTIYF
DNA: TGCAGTGTCGGACAGGGGGCTAACTCTGGAAACACCATATATTTT

size: few
D: TRBD2
J: TRBJ2-5
V: TRBV3-1
CDR3: CASTGSGRRETQYF
DNA: TGTGCCAGCACGGGTAGCGGGAGACGGGAGACCCAGTACTTC

size: NA
D: NA
J: TRBJ1-1
V: TRBV6-5
CDR3: CASSYAGTTTGQTNTEAFF
DNA: TGTGCCAGCAGCTACGCCGGCACAACCACGGGGCAGACGAACACTGAAGCTTTCTTT

size: NA
D: NA
J: TRBJ2-2
V: TRBV29-1
CDR3: CSDARVPNTGELFF
DNA: TGCAGTGACGCTCGGGTGCCAAACACCGGGGAGCTGTTTTTT